Listed below are T cell receptor beta chains from one sample, sequenced in a study of technical replicates of blood from a few donors. Sequenced by immunoSEQ multiplex PCR; TCRdb stores in-frame clones only, minus some. Among tens of thousands of clones listed, just over 90% were seen once. The sequenced sample was T cells isolated from PBMCs. These receptors originate from a human donor in good health. The CDR3 runs from the conserved cysteine through the conserved F or W. The D gene is left open where the match is weak. Expanded clones get a size class; other rows say once, few or many, or leave the size out.

v_gene	abundance	d_gene	j_gene	CDR3nt	CDR3aa
TRBV6-1	-	-	TRBJ2-7	TGTGCCAGCAATACAAATTGGGAGAGCTCCTACGAGCAGTACTTC	CASNTNWESSYEQYF
TRBV30	-	TRBD1	TRBJ1-6	TGTGCCTGGAGTGGCAGGGGGGATTCACCCCTCCACTTT	CAWSGRGDSPLHF
TRBV28	-	TRBD1	TRBJ2-2	TGTGCCAGCGACGCCCGGGACAGGGGCACCGGGGAGCTGTTTTTT	CASDARDRGTGELFF
TRBV7-8	once	-	TRBJ2-3	TGTGCCAGCAGCTCGACAGTCACAGATACGCAGTATTTT	CASSSTVTDTQYF
TRBV6-4	-	-	TRBJ2-3	TGTGCCAGCAGTCGGAGCTTTGCCGGCACAGATACGCAGTATTTT	CASSRSFAGTDTQYF
TRBV9	-	-	TRBJ2-7	TGTGCCAGCAGCGTCCGGGATACCATGACGTACGAGCAGTACTTC	CASSVRDTMTYEQYF
TRBV27	-	-	TRBJ1-2	TGTGCCAGCAGCGACGGGGGGGCGAACTATGGCTACACCTTC	CASSDGGANYGYTF
TRBV9	-	TRBD1	TRBJ1-6	TGTGCCAGCAGCGTGGAGGGGGCTCGATCACCCCTCCACTTT	CASSVEGARSPLHF
TRBV18	-	-	TRBJ1-5	TGTGCCAGCTCCCCCGGGGGAAGGGATCAGCCCCAGCATTTT	CASSPGGRDQPQHF
TRBV9	-	TRBD1	TRBJ1-6	TGTGCCAGCAGCTCCGGGACAGGCTACTCACCCCTCCACTTT	CASSSGTGYSPLHF
TRBV15	-	-	TRBJ1-2	TGTGCCACCAGCAGAGCATACTTGGACAGCTACGTCTCCTACACCTTC	CATSRAYLDSYVSYTF
TRBV9	-	-	TRBJ2-7	TGTGCCAGCAGCCCCGGGGGTCAAGTCTACGAGCAGTACTTC	CASSPGGQVYEQYF
TRBV2	-	-	TRBJ1-5	TGTGCCAGCAGTGAAGAAGGGGCTTGGGCCAATCAGCCCCAGCATTTT	CASSEEGAWANQPQHF
TRBV7-8	-	-	TRBJ2-7	TGTGCCAGCAGCTTACTGGGCGGGGAAGCCTACGAGCAGTACTTC	CASSLLGGEAYEQYF
TRBV19	once	TRBD2	TRBJ2-1	TGTGCCAGTAGACAACGCGTCCGACTAGCGGGAGGGCCGTCACTGACCTACAATGAGCAGTTCTTC	CASRQRVRLAGGPSLTYNEQFF
TRBV7-9	-	TRBD2	TRBJ2-5	TGTGCCAGCAGCTCGAAGGGGCGGGAGGGCGAGACCCAGTACTTC	CASSSKGREGETQYF
TRBV18	-	-	TRBJ2-2	TGTGCCAGCTCACCTGTCGCACAGGAGAGCACCGGGGAGCTGTTTTTT	CASSPVAQESTGELFF
TRBV29-1	-	-	TRBJ1-2	TGCAGCGTTGAACGGGAAACCCCTGGCTACACCTTC	CSVERETPGYTF
TRBV2	-	TRBD2	TRBJ2-1	TGTGCCAGCAAAGCTAGCGGGAGCCCCTACAATGAGCAGTTCTTC	CASKASGSPYNEQFF
TRBV7-6	-	-	TRBJ1-2	TGTGCCAGCAGCTTAACGGCAGGGGACTATCATGGCTACACCTTC	CASSLTAGDYHGYTF
TRBV28	once	TRBD1	TRBJ2-7	TGTGCCAGCAGTTTTCAGGGGGCCTACGAGCAGTACTTC	CASSFQGAYEQYF
TRBV2	-	TRBD1	TRBJ2-7	TGTGCCAGCAGGGACAGGGAGTCCTACGAGCAGTACTTC	CASRDRESYEQYF
TRBV7-6	-	-	TRBJ2-7	TGTGCCAGCAGCTTAGCAGTCACGCAGTCGATCTCCTACGAGCAGTACTTC	CASSLAVTQSISYEQYF
TRBV30	-	-	TRBJ1-6	TGTGCCTGGGCCCGAAGCAATTCACCCCTCCACTTT	CAWARSNSPLHF
TRBV2	-	-	TRBJ1-3	TGTGCCAGCAGTCGACTGACTGGGGGCGGAAACACCATATATTTT	CASSRLTGGGNTIYF
TRBV6-5	-	TRBD1	TRBJ1-5	TGTGCCAGCAGTTACGATCGGACAGGGCTTAATCAGCCCCAGCATTTT	CASSYDRTGLNQPQHF
TRBV11-2	-	-	TRBJ2-3	TGTGCCAGCAGCTTAAAGGTAGGAGTCAGCACAGATACGCAGTATTTT	CASSLKVGVSTDTQYF
TRBV4-2	-	-	TRBJ1-3	TGTGCCAGCAGCCACCCCATAGGGGGGGCGGGAAACACCATATATTTT	CASSHPIGGAGNTIYF
TRBV5-1	-	-	TRBJ2-5	TGCGCCAGCAGCCCCGGGAGATCACCACGAATCCCAGAGACCCAGTACTTC	CASSPGRSPRIPETQYF